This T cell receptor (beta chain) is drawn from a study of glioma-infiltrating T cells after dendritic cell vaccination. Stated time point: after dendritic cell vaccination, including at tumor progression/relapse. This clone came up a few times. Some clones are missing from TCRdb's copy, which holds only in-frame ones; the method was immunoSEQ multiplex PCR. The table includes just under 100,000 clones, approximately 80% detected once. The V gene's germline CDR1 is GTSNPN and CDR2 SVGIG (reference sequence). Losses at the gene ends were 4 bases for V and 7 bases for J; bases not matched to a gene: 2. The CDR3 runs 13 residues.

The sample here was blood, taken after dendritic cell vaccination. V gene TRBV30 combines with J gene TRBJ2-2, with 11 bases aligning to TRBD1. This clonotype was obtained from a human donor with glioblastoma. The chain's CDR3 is CAWTGQGVGELFF. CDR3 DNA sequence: TGTGCCTGGACGGGACAGGGGGTCGGGGAGCTGTTTTTT.